One and the same sample provided the 30 T cell receptor beta chains below, sequenced in a study of cytomegalovirus exposure and HLA in healthy donors. The primer mix had 60 Vbeta and 13 Jbeta primers. Using immunoSEQ multiplex PCR, the repertoire was profiled, and TCRdb retains in-frame clones only, with some absent. The sample lists some 200,000 clones; approximately 80% were seen once. The sample comprised PBMCs. The receptor source for this set is a woman aged 45-59 years in good health and CMV-seropositive.

The chain carries TRBV5-4 and TRBJ2-7; TRBD1 aligns across 8 bases. The CDR3 spans 16 residues. Germline lookup yields CDR1 SGHNT and CDR2 YYREEE (reference sequence). V was clipped by 3 bases and J by 2 bases; unmatched bases: 10. In nucleotides, the CDR3 is TGTGCCAGCAGCTCGGCCGGGACAGGCATGACCTACGAGCAGTACTTC. Protein: CASSSAGTGMTYEQYF.

This clone was counted between two and nine times. The chain links TRBV6-5 to TRBJ1-1; 7 bases agree with TRBD1. The CDR3 runs 15 residues. Germline V gene data show CDR1 as MNHEY and CDR2 as SVGAGI. Germline trimming cut 6 bases from V and 2 bases from J; bases unmatched to any gene: 9. CDR3 coding DNA: TGTGCCAGCAGCCCTGGGACAGCCAGAAACACTGAAGCTTTCTTT. This codes for CASSPGTARNTEAFF.

V and J are TRBV30 and TRBJ2-3; D remains unclear. Per the germline V gene, CDR1 is GTSNPN and CDR2 is SVGIG (reference sequence). The CDR3 has 13 amino acids. V lost 2 bases and J 2 bases, leaving 8 bases between the germline ends. The CDR3 is CAWSIVATDTQYF. CDR3 nucleotide sequence: TGTGCCTGGAGTATAGTAGCCACAGATACGCAGTATTTT.

There are a few counts of this clone. V gene TRBV28 combines with J gene TRBJ2-6; no firm D call. This CDR3 has 16 residues. Germline loops: CDR1 MDHEN, CDR2 SYDVKM. Deletions cut 5 bases from V and 0 bases from J, with 11 bases between. The CDR3 DNA follows: TGTGCCAGCAGTACTCCTACCTTCTCTGGGGCCAACGTCCTGACTTTC. Translating it yields CASSTPTFSGANVLTF.

The rearrangement links TRBV6-4 to TRBJ2-7; D unresolved. From germline, CDR1 is MRHNA and CDR2 SNTAGT. Trimming stripped 2 bases from V and 2 bases from J, with 10 bases between. CDR3 length equals 14 residues. CDR3 sequence: CASSDSSTTYEQYF. CDR3 nucleotide sequence: TGTGCCAGCAGTGACAGCAGTACTACCTACGAGCAGTACTTC.

The CDR3 protein is CASSPQAPGLAGTDTQYF. CDR3 nucleotides: TGTGCCAGCAGCCCACAGGCACCGGGACTAGCGGGCACAGATACGCAGTATTTT. This chain joins TRBV7-6 and TRBJ2-3; TRBD2 agrees at 11 bases. CDR3 length: 18 residues. Germline lookup yields CDR1 SGHVS and CDR2 FNYEAQ. J gave up 1 base and V 5 bases, and 11 bases lay outside the gene matches.

The V call is TRBV6-5, the J call TRBJ2-7; 7 bases align to TRBD1. Germline-derived CDR1 and CDR2 are MNHEY and SVGAGI. Trimming cost V 7 bases and J 2 bases; bases outside gene matches: 5. There are 13 residues in the CDR3. The CDR3: CASTDRVAYEQYF. The CDR3 nucleotides are TGTGCCAGCACCGACAGGGTCGCCTACGAGCAGTACTTC.

The chain recombines TRBV5-1 with TRBJ1-2, with 8 nucleotides matching TRBD1. With 9 bases clipped from V and 8 bases from J, the junction kept 18 bases outside the gene matches. The CDR3 runs 15 residues. Germline CDR1 reads SGHRS; CDR2 reads YFSETQ. This chain's CDR3 is CATKPEAGGLGGYTF. The CDR3 nucleotides read TGCGCCACCAAACCCGAGGCAGGGGGCCTAGGGGGCTACACCTTC.

The gene calls are TRBV6-5 and TRBJ2-7; TRBD1 agrees at 7 bases. The CDR3 consists of 14 residues. Germline V gene data show CDR1 as MNHEY and CDR2 as SVGAGI. V lost 5 bases, J lost 4 bases, and 8 bases stayed unmatched. In nucleotides, the CDR3 is TGTGCCAGCAGTGAACTACAGGGGAGATACGAGCAGTACTTC. Translated: CASSELQGRYEQYF.

The chain uses TRBV14 and TRBJ1-1; a possible D gene is TRBD1 (5 bases). This CDR3 contains 13 residues. The germline V gene encodes CDR1 SGHDN and CDR2 FVKESK. Trimming pared 1 base from V and 4 bases from J, leaving 7 bases between. In nucleotides, the CDR3 is TGTGCCAGCAGCCAAGGTCAGGGCACTGAAGCTTTCTTT. This codes for CASSQGQGTEAFF.

This clone was seen more than once but under ten times. The chain links TRBV28 to TRBJ2-1; 10 nucleotides line up with TRBD2. From germline, CDR1 is MDHEN and CDR2 SYDVKM. The CDR3 is 15 residues long. J gave up 7 bases and V 2 bases, and 5 bases lay outside the gene matches. CDR3 amino acids: CASSLSGGARNEQFF. DNA of the CDR3: TGTGCCAGCAGTTTAAGCGGGGGGGCCAGGAATGAGCAGTTCTTC. Combining the CDR3 with reference TRBV28 and TRBJ2-1 gives the whole variable domain DVKVTQSSRYLVKRTGEKVFLECVQDMDHENMFWYRQDPGLGLRLIYFSYDVKMKEKGDIPEGYSVSREKKERFSLILESASTNQTSMYLCASSLSGGARNEQFFGPGTRLTVL.

This rearrangement joins TRBV6-5 to TRBJ2-7; 7 nucleotides line up with TRBD1. The J segment lost 3 bases and the V segment lost 4 bases, leaving 3 bases of the junction unmatched. The length of the CDR3 is 13 residues. The germline V gene encodes CDR1 MNHEY and CDR2 SVGAGI. CDR3 sequence (DNA): TGTGCCAGCAGTTTCGACAGGGTCTACGAGCAGTACTTC. This translates into CASSFDRVYEQYF.

This clone has only a few counts. The chain combines TRBV5-1 with TRBJ2-5; TRBD1 aligns across 12 bases. The CDR3 runs to 17 residues. Germline V lookup: CDR1 SGHRS, CDR2 YFSETQ. J was trimmed by 4 bases and V by 0 bases; bases with no gene match: 7. CDR3 in amino acids: CASSLGGTGGAGETQYF. CDR3 coding DNA: TGCGCCAGCAGCTTGGGCGGGACAGGGGGCGCGGGAGAGACCCAGTACTTC.

The chain uses TRBV4-1 and TRBJ2-5, with D possibly TRBD2 on 5 matching bases. Trimming took off 1 base at V and 0 bases at J, with 9 bases between the two ends. This CDR3 contains 15 residues. Germline V CDR1 and CDR2: MGHRA, YSYEKL. CDR3 in DNA: TGCGCCAGCAGCCAAGCCCCGGGGTACCAAGAGACCCAGTACTTC. It specifies CASSQAPGYQETQYF.

The chain uses TRBV28 and TRBJ1-5, with D tentatively TRBD1 (6 bases). Germline assignment: CDR1 MDHEN and CDR2 SYDVKM. V shed 2 bases and J shed 0 bases, with 11 bases lying between them. This CDR3 spans 16 amino acids. The CDR3 sequence: CASSLSGQLSNQPQHF. The CDR3 DNA follows: TGTGCCAGCAGTTTAAGTGGACAGCTTAGCAATCAGCCCCAGCATTTT.

There are a few counts of this clone. The chain combines TRBV2 with TRBJ2-3; TRBD2 matches at 10 bases. Trimming cost V 3 bases and J 3 bases; bases outside gene matches: 3. CDR3 size: 15 residues. Germline lookup yields CDR1 SNHLY and CDR2 FYNNEI. The CDR3 DNA reads as TGTGCCAGCAGTGATACTAGCGGGGCGACAGATACGCAGTATTTT. It encodes CASSDTSGATDTQYF.

V is TRBV7-2 and J is TRBJ2-1; 8 bases map to TRBD1. This CDR3 comprises 15 residues. Germline V gene lookup returns CDR1 SGHTA and CDR2 FQGNSA. V dropped 6 bases and J dropped 4; count of bases not matched to a gene: 8. The CDR3 sequence: CASSTTGGPYNEQFF. CDR3 DNA: TGTGCCAGCAGTACTACAGGGGGTCCTTACAATGAGCAGTTCTTC. Together with reference TRBV7-2 and TRBJ2-1, the CDR3 gives the full variable domain: GAGVSQSPSNKVTEKGKDVELRCDPISGHTALYWYRQSLGQGLEFLIYFQGNSAPDKSGLPSDRFSAERTGGSVSTLTIQRTQQEDSAVYLCASSTTGGPYNEQFFGPGTRLTVL.

The rearrangement uses TRBV21-1 and TRBJ2-7; the table calls TRBD1, which could not be checked here. TRBV21-1 is deemed a pseudogene. The length of the CDR3 is 16 residues. The CDR3 loop reads CASSKVVAQGPYEQYF. The CDR3 bases are TGTGCCAGCAGCAAAGTAGTCGCACAGGGACCTTACGAGCAGTACTTC.

The V gene is TRBV6-4, the J gene TRBJ2-7; 7 bases agree with TRBD1. There are 13 residues in the CDR3. Germline lookup yields CDR1 MRHNA and CDR2 SNTAGT. The V gene end was trimmed by 4 bases and the J gene end by 6 bases; junction bases not matched to a gene: 6. CDR3 sequence (DNA): TGTGCCAGCAGTGGACAGGGAAGACGCGAGCAGTACTTC. This codes for CASSGQGRREQYF.

The CDR3, as DNA: TGTGCCTCGGGAGGGGTGGGACGTGATGAAAAACTGTTTTTT. Its translation is CASGGVGRDEKLFF. The J gene is TRBJ1-4, the V gene TRBV15; TRBD1 might be the D (5 bases). This CDR3 contains 14 residues. Germline CDR1 LNHNV, CDR2 YYDKDF (reference sequence). Trimming took off 11 bases at V and 6 bases at J, with 19 bases between the two ends.

The genes are TRBV6-6 and TRBJ1-2; TRBD1 might be the D (5 bases). V was pared by 5 bases and J by 8 bases, with 21 bases between. Per germline, CDR1 MNHNY and CDR2 SVGAGI (reference sequence). The CDR3 is 15 residues long. This chain's CDR3 is CASSARRGGVEGYTF. CDR3 DNA: TGTGCCAGCAGTGCTCGGCGGGGGGGTGTAGAGGGCTACACCTTC.

The chain employs TRBV10-3 and TRBJ2-2; tentatively, D is TRBD2 (6 bases). The CDR3 extends over 16 amino acids. Germline lookup yields CDR1 ENHRY and CDR2 SYGVKD. Deletions cut 4 bases from V and 3 bases from J, with 15 bases between. Here the CDR3 reads CAISGGLWEHTGELFF. As DNA, the CDR3 is TGTGCCATCAGTGGGGGACTTTGGGAGCACACCGGGGAGCTGTTTTTT.

This clone has just a few counts. The V and J genes are TRBV6-5 and TRBJ1-1, with a weak D call TRBD1 (5 bases). The CDR3 is made up of 14 amino acids. Trimming left V 4 bases short and J 5 bases short, with 14 bases between. The germline V gene has CDR1 MNHEY and CDR2 SVGAGI. CDR3 sequence: CASSSGLMATEAFF. The CDR3 bases are TGTGCCAGCAGTTCGGGACTCATGGCAACTGAAGCTTTCTTT.

The chain uses TRBV7-2 and TRBJ1-2, with 9 bases aligning to TRBD1. Germline V gene lookup returns CDR1 SGHTA and CDR2 FQGNSA. Germline trimming cut 5 bases from V and 7 bases from J; bases unmatched to any gene: 5. There are 13 residues in the CDR3. Written as DNA, the CDR3 is TGTGCCAGCAGCACAGGGGGCGGGAGTGGCTACACCTTC. This translates into CASSTGGGSGYTF.

The rearrangement joins TRBV5-4 to TRBJ2-1, with D maybe TRBD2 (5 bases). Germline V gene lookup returns CDR1 SGHNT and CDR2 YYREEE (reference sequence). The CDR3 extends over 16 amino acids. Trimming took 3 bases from V and 0 from J, leaving 13 bases between them. The CDR3 is CASSSSTRRSYNEQFF. The CDR3 DNA is TGTGCCAGCAGCTCTAGTACTAGACGCTCCTACAATGAGCAGTTCTTC. The full variable domain, in which reference TRBV5-4 and TRBJ2-1 provide the parts outside the CDR3, is ETGVTQSPTHLIKTRGQQVTLRCSSQSGHNTVSWYQQALGQGPQFIFQYYREEENGRGNFPPRFSGLQFPNYSSELNVNALELDDSALYLCASSSSTRRSYNEQFFGPGTRLTVL.

The V call is TRBV5-6, the J call TRBJ1-1, with a weak D call TRBD1 (6 bases). The germline V gene has CDR1 SGHDT and CDR2 YYEEEE. V lost 3 bases, J lost 0 bases, and 9 bases lay in between. This CDR3 is built from 14 residues. The CDR3 here is CASSSGTMNTEAFF. In DNA, the CDR3 is TGTGCCAGCAGCTCGGGGACAATGAACACTGAAGCTTTCTTT. The entire variable domain, with the rest obtained from reference TRBV5-6 and TRBJ1-1, is as follows: DAGVTQSPTHLIKTRGQQVTLRCSPKSGHDTVSWYQQALGQGPQFIFQYYEEEERQRGNFPDRFSGHQFPNYSSELNVNALLLGDSALYLCASSSGTMNTEAFFGQGTRLTVV.

As to this clone: This sample also contains other DNA sequences that code for the same CDR3. The rearrangement links TRBV27 to TRBJ1-6; 7 bases map to TRBD1. This CDR3 contains 14 residues. Germline-derived CDR1 and CDR2 are MNHEY and SMNVEV (reference sequence). V was clipped by 5 bases and J by 4 bases; unmatched bases: 2. This CDR3 reads CASSQQGYNSPLHF. In nucleotides, the CDR3 is TGTGCCAGCAGTCAACAGGGGTATAATTCACCCCTCCACTTT.

This clone was seen only a few times. The CDR3 spells CASSLWDRDEKLFF. For the CDR3, the DNA is TGTGCCAGCAGCTTGTGGGACAGGGATGAAAAACTGTTTTTT. V usage is TRBV7-9 and J usage is TRBJ1-4; 9 nucleotides align to TRBD1. V was clipped by 3 bases and J by 6 bases; unmatched bases: 2. The CDR3 spans 14 residues. Germline V lookup: CDR1 SEHNR, CDR2 FQNEAQ (reference sequence).

The count of this clone is one. The J gene is TRBJ1-2, the V gene TRBV5-1; maybe TRBD1 (6 bases). The V gene's germline CDR1 is SGHRS and CDR2 YFSETQ. V shed 4 bases and J shed 4 bases, with 20 bases lying between them. The CDR3 covers 16 residues. The CDR3 nucleotides are TGCGCCAGCAGCCCCGCTACTGGGGGCCTTTTCTATGGCTACACCTTC. This translates into CASSPATGGLFYGYTF.

This rearrangement joins TRBV5-4 to TRBJ2-7; no clear D. The CDR3 length is 13 residues. CDR1 SGHNT and CDR2 YYREEE come from the germline V gene (reference sequence). V dropped 1 base and J dropped 2 bases, with 7 bases sitting between them. CDR3 nucleotides: TGTGCCAGCAGCTTGTCAGGCACCTACGAGCAGTACTTC. Translated: CASSLSGTYEQYF.